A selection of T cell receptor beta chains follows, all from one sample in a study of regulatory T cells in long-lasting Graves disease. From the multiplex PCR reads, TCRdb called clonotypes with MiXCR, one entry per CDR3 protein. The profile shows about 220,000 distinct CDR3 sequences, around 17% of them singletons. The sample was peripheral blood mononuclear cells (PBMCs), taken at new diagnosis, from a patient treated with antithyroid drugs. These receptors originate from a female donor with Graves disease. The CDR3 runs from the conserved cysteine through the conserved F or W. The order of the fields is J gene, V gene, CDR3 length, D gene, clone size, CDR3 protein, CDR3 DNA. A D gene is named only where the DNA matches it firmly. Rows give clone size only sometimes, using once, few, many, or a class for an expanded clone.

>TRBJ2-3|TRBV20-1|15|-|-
CSARDMREYTDTQYF
TGCAGTGCTAGAGACATGAGGGAGTACACAGATACGCAGTATTTT
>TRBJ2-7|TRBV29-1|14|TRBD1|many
CSAKDREAAYEQYF
TGCAGCGCCAAGGACAGGGAGGCGGCCTACGAGCAGTACTTC
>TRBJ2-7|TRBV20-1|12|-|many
CSASHSRYEQYF
TGCAGTGCTAGCCACAGCAGATACGAGCAGTACTTC
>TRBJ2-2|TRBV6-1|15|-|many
CASSGPGRGAGELFF
TGTGCCAGCAGTGGCCCGGGTAGGGGTGCCGGGGAGCTGTTTTTT
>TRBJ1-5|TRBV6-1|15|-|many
CASTKVTGENQPQHF
TGTGCCAGCACTAAAGTGACAGGTGAAAATCAGCCCCAGCATTTT
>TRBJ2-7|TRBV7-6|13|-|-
CASSPWGFGEQYF
TGTGCCAGCAGCCCTTGGGGGTTTGGCGAGCAGTACTTC
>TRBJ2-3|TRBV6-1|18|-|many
CASSESVWRSFSTDTQYF
TGTGCCAGCAGTGAAAGCGTGTGGCGATCATTTAGCACAGATACGCAGTATTTT
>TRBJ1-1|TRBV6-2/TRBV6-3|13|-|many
CASSYRQDTEAFF
TGTGCCAGCAGTTACAGGCAGGACACTGAAGCTTTCTTT
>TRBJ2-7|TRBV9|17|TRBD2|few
CASSVEGTSGLAYEQYF
TGTGCCAGCAGCGTAGAGGGGACTAGCGGTCTGGCCTACGAGCAGTACTTC
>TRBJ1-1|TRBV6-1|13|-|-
CAIRRAEVTEAFF
TGTGCCATCCGTCGGGCGGAAGTCACTGAAGCTTTCTTT
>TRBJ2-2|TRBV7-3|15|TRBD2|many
CASSLNGRVPGELFF
TGTGCCAGCAGCTTAAACGGGAGGGTCCCCGGGGAGCTGTTTTTT
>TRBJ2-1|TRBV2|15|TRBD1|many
CASSDGRGQYNEQFF
TGTGCCAGCAGTGACGGCAGGGGGCAGTACAATGAGCAGTTCTTC
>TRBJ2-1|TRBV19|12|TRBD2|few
CASSMGEGLMIF
TGTGCCAGTAGTATGGGGGAGGGTCTTATGATCTTC
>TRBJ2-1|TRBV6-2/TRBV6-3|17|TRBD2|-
CASNRVGGGSDYNEQFF
TGTGCCAGCAACCGCGTTGGTGGCGGGAGTGACTACAATGAGCAGTTCTTC
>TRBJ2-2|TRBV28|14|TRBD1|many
CASSLVQGTGELFF
TGTGCCAGCAGTTTAGTACAGGGGACCGGGGAGCTGTTTTTT
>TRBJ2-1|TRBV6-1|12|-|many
CASRNGENEQFF
TGTGCCAGCAGAAATGGGGAGAATGAGCAGTTCTTC
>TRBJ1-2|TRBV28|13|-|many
CASTLPQDYGYTF
TGTGCCAGCACCTTACCCCAGGACTATGGCTACACCTTC
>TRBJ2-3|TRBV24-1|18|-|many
CATESSESAGEMTDTQYF
TGTGCCACCGAATCGTCCGAATCGGCAGGGGAGATGACAGATACGCAGTATTTT
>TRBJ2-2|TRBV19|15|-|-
CASSIGGVNTRELFF
TGTGCCAGTAGTATAGGGGGAGTAAACACCAGGGAGCTGTTTTTT
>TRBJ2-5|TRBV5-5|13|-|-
CASSEGFQETQYF
TGTGCCAGCAGCGAGGGTTTCCAAGAGACCCAGTACTTC
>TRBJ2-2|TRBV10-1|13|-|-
CASRLDSTGELFF
TGCGCCAGCAGGCTCGACAGCACCGGGGAGCTGTTTTTT
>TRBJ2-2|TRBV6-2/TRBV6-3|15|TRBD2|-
CASSPGGGLSGELFF
TGTGCCAGCAGCCCCGGGGGGGGTTTGTCCGGGGAGCTGTTTTTT
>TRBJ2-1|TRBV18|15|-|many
CASSSGTFSYNEQFF
TGTGCCAGCTCGTCGGGAACCTTCTCCTACAATGAGCAGTTCTTC
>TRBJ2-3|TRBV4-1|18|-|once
CASSQDWGGAAGSDSQYF
TGCGCCAGCAGCCAAGATTGGGGGGGGGCAGCGGGATCAGATTCGCAGTATTTT
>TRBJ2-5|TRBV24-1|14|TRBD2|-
CATGAGGLQETQYF
TGTGCCACCGGGGCGGGAGGACTCCAAGAGACCCAGTACTTC
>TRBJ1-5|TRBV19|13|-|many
CASSPPWDQPQHF
TGTGCCAGTAGTCCGCCTTGGGATCAGCCCCAGCATTTT
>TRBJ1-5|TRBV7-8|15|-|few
CAGSSAVVGNQPQHF
TGTGCCGGCAGCTCAGCCGTCGTGGGCAATCAGCCCCAGCATTTT
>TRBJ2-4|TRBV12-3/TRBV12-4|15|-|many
CASSSWTVAKNIQYF
TGTGCCAGCAGTTCTTGGACCGTAGCCAAAAACATTCAGTACTTC
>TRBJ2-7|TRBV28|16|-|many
CASSPPWGDGHYEQYF
TGTGCCAGCAGTCCCCCCTGGGGGGATGGACACTACGAGCAGTACTTC
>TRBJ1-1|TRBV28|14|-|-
CASSLKTLNTEAFF
TGTGCCAGCAGTCTCAAAACCCTTAACACTGAAGCTTTCTTT
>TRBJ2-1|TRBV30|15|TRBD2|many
CAWSELAGLYNEQFF
TGTGCCTGGAGTGAACTAGCGGGGTTGTACAATGAGCAGTTCTTC